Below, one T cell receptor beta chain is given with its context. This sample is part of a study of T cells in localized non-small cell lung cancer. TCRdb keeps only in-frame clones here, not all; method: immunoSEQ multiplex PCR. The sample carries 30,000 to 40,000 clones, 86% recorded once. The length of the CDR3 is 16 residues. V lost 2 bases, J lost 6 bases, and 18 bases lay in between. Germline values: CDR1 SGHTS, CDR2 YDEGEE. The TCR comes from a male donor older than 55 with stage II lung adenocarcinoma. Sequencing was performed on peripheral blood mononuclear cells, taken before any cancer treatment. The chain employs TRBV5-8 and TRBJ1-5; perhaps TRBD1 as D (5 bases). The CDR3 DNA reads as TGTGCCAGCAGCTTTATGAGGCAGGGAGGCTCTCAGCCCCAGCATTTT. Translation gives CASSFMRQGGSQPQHF.